A selection of T cell receptor beta chains follows, all from one sample in a study of cytomegalovirus exposure and HLA in healthy donors. The data were produced by immunoSEQ multiplex PCR, yet TCRdb's version contains in-frame clones alone and is incomplete. Of roughly 170,000 clones in the sample, approximately 72% were seen once. Sequenced material: PBMCs. The receptor set was obtained from a female donor in good health and CMV-seronegative. CDR3s include the opening cysteine and the closing phenylalanine or tryptophan. Each record gives: V gene, J gene, D gene, clone size, CDR3 protein, CDR3 DNA. The D gene is left open where the match is weak. Only part of the rows carry a size: once, few, many, or a class if the clone is expanded.

v_call: TRBV2
j_call: TRBJ2-7
d_call: .
clone_size: .
cdr3_aa: CASTTRGPKGEQYF
cdr3_nt: TGTGCCAGCACGACCCGGGGTCCCAAGGGCGAGCAGTACTTC

v_call: TRBV7-8
j_call: TRBJ2-7
d_call: .
clone_size: .
cdr3_aa: CASSLNLYEQYF
cdr3_nt: TGTGCCAGCAGCTTAAATCTTTACGAGCAGTACTTC

v_call: TRBV6-4
j_call: TRBJ2-1
d_call: .
clone_size: few
cdr3_aa: CASSHVRDSPGEQFF
cdr3_nt: TGTGCCAGCAGCCACGTACGGGACTCACCTGGTGAGCAGTTCTTC

v_call: TRBV7-2
j_call: TRBJ1-2
d_call: TRBD1
clone_size: .
cdr3_aa: CASSLGPGQGDYGYTF
cdr3_nt: TGTGCCAGCAGCTTAGGCCCGGGACAGGGGGACTATGGCTACACCTTC

v_call: TRBV4-1
j_call: TRBJ1-5
d_call: .
clone_size: .
cdr3_aa: CASSQDRGGAQHF
cdr3_nt: TGCGCCAGCAGCCAAGACCGGGGGGGGGCCCAGCATTTT

v_call: TRBV9
j_call: TRBJ2-7
d_call: TRBD2
clone_size: .
cdr3_aa: CASSPELAGGDEQYF
cdr3_nt: TGTGCCAGCAGCCCAGAACTAGCGGGAGGCGACGAGCAGTACTTC

v_call: TRBV6-5
j_call: TRBJ1-5
d_call: TRBD1
clone_size: .
cdr3_aa: CASRMGTGNQPQHF
cdr3_nt: TGTGCCAGCAGAATGGGGACAGGGAACCAGCCCCAGCATTTT

v_call: TRBV4-2
j_call: TRBJ1-3
d_call: TRBD1
clone_size: .
cdr3_aa: CASSQVGGPISGNTIYF
cdr3_nt: TGTGCCAGCAGCCAAGTAGGGGGCCCTATCTCTGGAAACACCATATATTTT

v_call: TRBV28
j_call: TRBJ1-2
d_call: TRBD1
clone_size: .
cdr3_aa: CASSHGQGAAFYGYTF
cdr3_nt: TGTGCCAGCAGTCATGGACAGGGGGCGGCTTTCTATGGCTACACCTTC

v_call: TRBV7-2
j_call: TRBJ2-2
d_call: .
clone_size: .
cdr3_aa: CASSLVERPNTGELFF
cdr3_nt: TGTGCCAGCAGCTTAGTTGAGCGCCCGAACACCGGGGAGCTGTTTTTT

v_call: TRBV9
j_call: TRBJ1-4
d_call: TRBD1
clone_size: .
cdr3_aa: CASSATGAGEKLFF
cdr3_nt: TGTGCCAGCAGCGCTACAGGGGCAGGAGAAAAACTGTTTTTT

v_call: TRBV7-2
j_call: TRBJ1-3
d_call: .
clone_size: .
cdr3_aa: CASSLSLSGNTIYF
cdr3_nt: TGTGCCAGCAGCTTATCACTCTCTGGAAACACCATATATTTT

v_call: TRBV10-3
j_call: TRBJ1-1
d_call: .
clone_size: .
cdr3_aa: CAISEGAVNTEAFF
cdr3_nt: TGTGCCATCAGTGAGGGGGCAGTCAACACTGAAGCTTTCTTT

v_call: TRBV7-2
j_call: TRBJ2-7
d_call: TRBD2
clone_size: .
cdr3_aa: CASSLASAGGEQYF
cdr3_nt: TGTGCCAGCAGCTTAGCATCAGCGGGAGGGGAGCAGTACTTC

v_call: TRBV27
j_call: TRBJ1-1
d_call: .
clone_size: .
cdr3_aa: CASTTGRRGTEAFF
cdr3_nt: TGTGCCAGCACGACCGGACGGAGGGGCACTGAAGCTTTCTTT

v_call: TRBV7-8
j_call: TRBJ2-1
d_call: TRBD2
clone_size: .
cdr3_aa: CASSFGLAGSLGEQFF
cdr3_nt: TGTGCCAGCAGCTTTGGTCTAGCGGGCTCTCTCGGCGAGCAGTTCTTC

v_call: TRBV7-8
j_call: TRBJ1-6
d_call: .
clone_size: .
cdr3_aa: CASSPELVTRHSYNSPLHF
cdr3_nt: TGTGCCAGCAGCCCCGAATTAGTGACCAGACACTCCTATAATTCACCCCTCCACTTT

v_call: TRBV9
j_call: TRBJ2-6
d_call: TRBD2
clone_size: .
cdr3_aa: CASSRSGGNSGANVLTF
cdr3_nt: TGTGCCAGCAGCCGGTCGGGGGGAAACTCTGGGGCCAACGTCCTGACTTTC

v_call: TRBV25-1
j_call: TRBJ2-5
d_call: TRBD2
clone_size: .
cdr3_aa: CASSEPGTSGRAGETQYF
cdr3_nt: TGTGCCAGCAGTGAGCCCGGGACTAGCGGGAGGGCCGGGGAGACCCAGTACTTC

v_call: TRBV28
j_call: TRBJ1-5
d_call: .
clone_size: .
cdr3_aa: CASMSDQPQHF
cdr3_nt: TGTGCCAGCATGAGCGATCAGCCCCAGCATTTT

v_call: TRBV4-1
j_call: TRBJ2-3
d_call: .
clone_size: .
cdr3_aa: CASSPTGDLTQYF
cdr3_nt: TGCGCCAGCAGCCCCACAGGGGACTTAACGCAGTATTTT

v_call: TRBV29-1
j_call: TRBJ1-1
d_call: .
clone_size: .
cdr3_aa: CSVGAGITEAFF
cdr3_nt: TGCAGCGTGGGGGCAGGGATCACTGAAGCTTTCTTT

v_call: TRBV30
j_call: TRBJ2-3
d_call: .
clone_size: .
cdr3_aa: CAWSPSLGADTQYF
cdr3_nt: TGTGCCTGGAGTCCTTCCCTAGGGGCAGATACGCAGTATTTT

v_call: TRBV19
j_call: TRBJ2-2
d_call: TRBD2
clone_size: .
cdr3_aa: CASRRTLAGVNTGELFF
cdr3_nt: TGTGCCAGTAGGAGAACTTTAGCGGGAGTAAACACCGGGGAGCTGTTTTTT

v_call: TRBV30
j_call: TRBJ1-3
d_call: .
clone_size: once
cdr3_aa: CAWTRRGNTIYF
cdr3_nt: TGTGCCTGGACCCGGAGGGGAAACACCATATATTTT

v_call: TRBV9
j_call: TRBJ2-5
d_call: TRBD2
clone_size: .
cdr3_aa: CASSAFPGTSGETQYF
cdr3_nt: TGTGCCAGCAGCGCCTTTCCCGGGACTAGCGGTGAGACCCAGTACTTC

v_call: TRBV2
j_call: TRBJ2-7
d_call: .
clone_size: .
cdr3_aa: CASSREPTGEQYF
cdr3_nt: TGTGCCAGCAGTCGGGAACCGACGGGCGAGCAGTACTTC

v_call: TRBV5-5
j_call: TRBJ1-2
d_call: TRBD1
clone_size: few
cdr3_aa: CASSWGTGWGYGYTF
cdr3_nt: TGTGCCAGCAGCTGGGGGACAGGGTGGGGCTATGGCTACACCTTC

v_call: TRBV5-5
j_call: TRBJ2-2
d_call: .
clone_size: .
cdr3_aa: CASTFPLPGELFF
cdr3_nt: TGTGCCAGCACCTTCCCCCTTCCCGGGGAGCTGTTTTTT

v_call: TRBV28
j_call: TRBJ1-6
d_call: .
clone_size: .
cdr3_aa: CASTLAVGNSPLHF
cdr3_nt: TGTGCCAGCACCCTCGCGGTGGGTAATTCACCCCTCCACTTT

v_call: TRBV5-8
j_call: TRBJ2-5
d_call: .
clone_size: few
cdr3_aa: CASSAVSLRETQYF
cdr3_nt: TGTGCCAGCAGCGCGGTCTCACTCCGGGAGACCCAGTACTTC

v_call: TRBV5-6
j_call: TRBJ1-2
d_call: TRBD1
clone_size: .
cdr3_aa: CASSHDRGSVGYTF
cdr3_nt: TGTGCCAGCAGCCACGACAGGGGCTCGGTTGGCTACACCTTC

v_call: TRBV7-2
j_call: TRBJ2-7
d_call: TRBD1
clone_size: .
cdr3_aa: CASSLGQGRTYEQYF
cdr3_nt: TGTGCCAGCAGCTTGGGACAGGGACGAACCTACGAGCAGTACTTC

v_call: TRBV6-1
j_call: TRBJ1-1
d_call: TRBD1
clone_size: once
cdr3_aa: CASSEQGAVGTEAFF
cdr3_nt: TGTGCCAGCAGTGAACAGGGGGCCGTCGGCACTGAAGCTTTCTTT